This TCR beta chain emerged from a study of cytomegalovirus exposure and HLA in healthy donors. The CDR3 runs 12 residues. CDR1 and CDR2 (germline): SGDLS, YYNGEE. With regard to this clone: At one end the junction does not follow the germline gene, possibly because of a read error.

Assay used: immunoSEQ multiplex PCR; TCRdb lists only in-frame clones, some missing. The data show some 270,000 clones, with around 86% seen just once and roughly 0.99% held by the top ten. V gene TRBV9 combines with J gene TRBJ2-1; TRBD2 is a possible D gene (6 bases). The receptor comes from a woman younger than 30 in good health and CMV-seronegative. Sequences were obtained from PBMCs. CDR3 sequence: CASSVVPGLPVF. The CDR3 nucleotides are TGTGCCAGCAGCGTAGTACCGGGACTCCCGGTCTTC.